Below, 17 T cell receptor beta chains from the same sample are listed, as sequenced in a study of T-cell reconstitution after alpha-beta-depleted transplantation in children (TCRdb year 2016). The method behind the library was PCR. Sequencing used an Illumina HiSeq 2500. To normalize quantification of the TCRbeta repertoire, the TCR libraries were built with molecular barcoding that relied on unique molecular identifiers. TCRdb applied fastp at Q25 and MiXCR to the public reads, then kept only in-frame beta chains. Rows matching on CDR3 protein sequence are summarized as one entry with the most common DNA and genes. Present in this sample are around 450,000 distinct CDR3 sequences, 8% to 11% of which were seen just once. 2% to 2.5% of the sample comes from the top ten. Explained via the paper, the treatment or condition label denotes: allogeneic hematopoietic cell transplantation with graft depleted of TCRalphabeta T cells and CD19 B cells.

Sequenced here: PBMCs, sampled before TCRalphabeta/CD19-depleted stem cell transplant. Every receptor here comes from a child aged 2 to 15 with inherited bone marrow failure, due to receive a stem cell transplant.

The chain combines TRBV1 with TRBJ2-1; the listed D gene, TRBD2, was not tested against the DNA. TRBV1 is a recognized pseudogene. This CDR3 contains 17 residues. CDR3 protein: CTSSQETPAGDSNEQFF. DNA for the CDR3: TGCACCAGCAGCCAAGAAACCCCCGCGGGAGACTCCAATGAGCAGTTCTTC.

Ten or more counts support this clonotype. The chain is built from TRBV4-3 and TRBJ2-7; D perhaps matches TRBD2 (6 bases). CDR3 length: 16 amino acids. Germline CDR1 and CDR2: LGHNA and YSLEER. The germline V and J ends were trimmed by 0 bases and 3 bases, with 15 bases remaining between them. The CDR3 coding sequence is TGCGCCAGCAGCCAAGATCGGGACTGGAGCGGCTACGAGCAGTACTTC. It encodes CASSQDRDWSGYEQYF.

This clonotype was seen a few times. CDR3 loop: CASSQVDRALYGYTF. In DNA, the CDR3 is TGTGCCAGCAGCCAAGTTGACAGGGCCCTCTATGGCTACACCTTC. The chain recombines TRBV4-2 with TRBJ1-2; TRBD1 agrees at 7 bases. In germline, CDR1 is LGHNA, CDR2 YNFKEQ. The V segment lost 1 base and the J segment 4 bases; nucleotides outside the gene matches: 6. The CDR3 totals 15 residues.

The chain recombines TRBV7-2 with TRBJ2-7; 7 bases are shared with TRBD2. V trimming: 5 bases; J trimming: 6 bases; junction bases outside the gene matches: 10. Germline CDR1 reads SGHTA; CDR2 reads FQGNSA. The CDR3 runs 14 residues. Here the CDR3 reads CASSLSGEGREQYF. The CDR3 DNA reads as TGTGCCAGCAGCCTCTCTGGGGAGGGCCGCGAGCAGTACTTC.

This clonotype was observed many times. The J gene is TRBJ2-1, the V gene TRBV20-1; 7 bases are a match to TRBD1. Germline CDR1 is DFQATT and CDR2 is SNEGSKA (reference sequence). There are 12 residues in the CDR3. The V gene end was trimmed by 5 bases and the J gene end by 8 bases; junction bases not matched to a gene: 6. The CDR3 loop reads CSAQDRTDEQFF. The DNA for the CDR3 is TGCAGTGCTCAGGACAGGACCGATGAGCAGTTCTTC.

This clonotype has only a few counts. The V gene is TRBV20-1, the J gene TRBJ2-7; a possible D gene is TRBD2 (5 bases). Germline V CDR1 and CDR2: DFQATT, SNEGSKA (reference sequence). The CDR3 is 15 residues long. V lost 0 bases to trimming and J lost 2 bases, with 14 bases between them. DNA of the CDR3: TGCAGTGCTAGAGATATCCTAGCCTCTACCTACGAGCAGTACTTC. Protein: CSARDILASTYEQYF.

The table lists this clonotype with many counts. CDR3 sequence: CSVREGTGGWLTYEQYF. CDR3 bases: TGCAGTGTCAGAGAGGGGACAGGGGGCTGGCTAACCTACGAGCAGTACTTC. The rearrangement uses TRBV20-1 and TRBJ2-7; TRBD1 matches at 12 bases. From germline, CDR1 is DFQATT and CDR2 SNEGSKA (reference sequence). The CDR3 contains 17 residues. V lost 7 bases, J lost 2 bases, and 15 bases stayed unmatched.

This clonotype was observed at least ten times. V and J are TRBV6-2 or TRBV6-3 and TRBJ2-1, with 10 positions matching TRBD2. The germline V gene has CDR1 MNHEY and CDR2 SVGEGT. The CDR3 consists of 14 residues. Trimming took 9 bases from V and 2 from J; bases not matched to a gene: 4. CDR3: CASETSGAYNEQFF. The CDR3 DNA follows: TGTGCCAGTGAAACTAGCGGGGCCTACAATGAGCAGTTCTTC.

The table lists this clonotype with many counts. The J gene is TRBJ2-3, the V gene TRBV7-2, with D possibly TRBD2 on 5 matching bases. From germline, CDR1 is SGHTA and CDR2 FQGNSA. The CDR3 is 13 amino acids. V shed 5 bases and J shed 5 bases, with 11 bases lying between them. This CDR3 reads CASSPRLRDTQYF. The CDR3 DNA reads TGTGCCAGCAGCCCCAGACTAAGAGATACGCAGTATTTT.

A few counts support this clonotype. This rearrangement joins TRBV4-3 to TRBJ1-5; the D gene is possibly TRBD1 (5 bases). Trimming removed 1 base at V and 7 bases at J, with 14 bases between. Germline V lookup: CDR1 LGHNA, CDR2 YSLEER. This CDR3 comprises 15 residues. CDR3 bases: TGCGCCAGCAGCCAAGTATATCAGGGAGGGCAGCCCCAGCATTTT. Translated: CASSQVYQGGQPQHF.

About this clonotype itself: A much bigger clone sits one base away, suggesting this may be a read error. CDR3 nucleotide sequence: TGTGCCAGCAGCGGACAGGGTAGAACCTCCTACGAGCAGTACTTC. This codes for CASSGQGRTSYEQYF. The gene calls are TRBV7-9 and TRBJ2-7; 8 nucleotides align to TRBD1. The J segment lost 0 bases and the V segment lost 5 bases, leaving 6 bases of the junction unmatched. Germline CDR1 and CDR2: SEHNR and FQNEAQ (reference sequence). This CDR3 comprises 15 residues. Combining the CDR3 with reference TRBV7-9 and TRBJ2-7 gives the whole variable domain DTGVSQNPRHKITKRGQNVTFRCDPISEHNRLYWYRQTLGQGPEFLTYFQNEAQLEKSRLLSDRFSAERPKGSFSTLEIQRTEQGDSAMYLCASSGQGRTSYEQYFGPGTRLTVT.

The rearrangement uses TRBV25-1 and TRBJ2-3; D remains unclear. In germline, CDR1 is MGHDK, CDR2 SYGVNS. Trimming removed 3 bases at V and 7 bases at J, with 5 bases between. CDR3 length: 11 residues. Written as DNA, the CDR3 is TGTGCCAGCAGTGAGAAGTATACGCAGTATTTT. Translating it yields CASSEKYTQYF.

The table lists this clonotype with many counts. The chain couples TRBV5-1 to TRBJ2-5, with 9 nucleotides matching TRBD2. J lost 5 bases, V lost 4 bases, and 3 bases had no gene match. The germline CDR1 and CDR2 sequences are SGHRS and YFSETQ. There are 13 residues in the CDR3. CDR3 region: CASSIGLAETQYF. In DNA, the CDR3 is TGCGCCAGCAGCATAGGACTAGCGGAGACCCAGTACTTC. The variable domain in full, completed from reference TRBV5-1 and TRBJ2-5, reads KAGVTQTPRYLIKTRGQQVTLSCSPISGHRSVSWYQQTPGQGLQFLFEYFSETQRNKGNFPGRFSGRQFSNSRSEMNVSTLELGDSALYLCASSIGLAETQYFGPGTRLLVL.

This clonotype was picked up many times. V gene TRBV7-2 combines with J gene TRBJ2-1, with 9 bases matching TRBD2. The V segment lost 3 bases and the J segment 4 bases; nucleotides outside the gene matches: 4. Germline CDR1 reads SGHTA; CDR2 reads FQGNSA. The CDR3 covers 15 residues. The CDR3 coding sequence is TGTGCCAGCAGCTTTAGCGGGAGTGGTTACAATGAGCAGTTCTTC. Its protein product is CASSFSGSGYNEQFF. Full variable domain (remainder filled in from reference TRBV7-2 and TRBJ2-1): GAGVSQSPSNKVTEKGKDVELRCDPISGHTALYWYRQSLGQGLEFLIYFQGNSAPDKSGLPSDRFSAERTGGSVSTLTIQRTQQEDSAVYLCASSFSGSGYNEQFFGPGTRLTVL.

The V call is TRBV30, the J call TRBJ2-1; D unresolved. The CDR3 has 13 residues. Germline values: CDR1 GTSNPN, CDR2 SVGIG (reference sequence). V dropped 3 bases and J dropped 4 bases, with 10 bases sitting between them. CDR3 nucleotide sequence: TGTGCCTGGAGAAGAAAATTATACAATGAGCAGTTCTTC. This gives the protein CAWRRKLYNEQFF. Based on the CDR3 plus reference TRBV30 and TRBJ2-1, the full variable domain is SQTIHQWPATLVQPVGSPLSLECTVEGTSNPNLYWYRQAAGRGLQLLFYSVGIGQISSEVPQNLSASRPQDRQFILSSKKLLLSDSGFYLCAWRRKLYNEQFFGPGTRLTVL.

This chain uses TRBV10-3 with TRBJ2-5; D call uncertain. CDR1 and CDR2 (germline): ENHRY, SYGVKD. Trimming removed 0 bases at V and 2 bases at J, with 7 bases between. The CDR3 is 14 residues long. The CDR3 DNA sequence: TGTGCCATCAGTGAGTCCGGCAGTCAAGAGACCCAGTACTTC. Translated: CAISESGSQETQYF.

This clonotype was detected ten times or more. The V call is TRBV12-3 or TRBV12-4, the J call TRBJ1-5; D call uncertain. The CDR3 is made up of 14 amino acids. Trimming took 4 bases from V and 11 from J, leaving 18 bases between them. This chain's CDR3 is CASSSHDRGLAQHF. Here the CDR3 DNA reads TGTGCCAGCAGTTCTCATGATCGAGGTTTAGCCCAGCATTTT.